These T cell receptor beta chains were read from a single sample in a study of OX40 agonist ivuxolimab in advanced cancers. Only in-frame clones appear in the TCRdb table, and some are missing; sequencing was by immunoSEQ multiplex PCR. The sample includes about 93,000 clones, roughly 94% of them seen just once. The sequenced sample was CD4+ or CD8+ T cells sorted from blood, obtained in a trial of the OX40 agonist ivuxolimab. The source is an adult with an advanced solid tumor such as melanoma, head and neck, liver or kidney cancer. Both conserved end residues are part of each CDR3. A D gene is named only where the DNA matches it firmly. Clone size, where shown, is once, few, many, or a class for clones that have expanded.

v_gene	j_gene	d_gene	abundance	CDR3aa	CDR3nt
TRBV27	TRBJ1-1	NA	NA	CASSSRGHLAFF	TGTGCCAGCAGTTCAAGGGGACATTTGGCTTTCTTT
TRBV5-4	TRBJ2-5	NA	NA	CASSLPKETQYF	TGTGCCAGCAGCTTACCCAAAGAGACCCAGTACTTC
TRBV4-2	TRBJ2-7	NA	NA	CASSLPETSYEQYF	TGTGCCAGCAGCCTGCCTGAAACCTCCTACGAGCAGTACTTC
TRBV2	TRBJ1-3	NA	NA	CASSALTGNTIYF	TGTGCCAGCAGTGCGCTCACTGGAAACACCATATATTTT
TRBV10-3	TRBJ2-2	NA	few	CAISGSDLNTGELFF	TGTGCCATCAGCGGGAGCGATTTAAACACCGGGGAGCTGTTTTTT
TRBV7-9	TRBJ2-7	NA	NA	CASTRDGGTYEQYF	TGTGCCAGCACCCGGGACGGAGGGACCTACGAGCAGTACTTC
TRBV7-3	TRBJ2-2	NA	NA	CASSLGAGVNTGELFF	TGTGCCAGCAGCTTAGGGGCAGGTGTGAACACCGGGGAGCTGTTTTTT
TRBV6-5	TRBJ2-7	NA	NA	CASRSSGTPLEQYF	TGTGCCAGCAGATCCTCCGGAACCCCTCTCGAGCAGTACTTC
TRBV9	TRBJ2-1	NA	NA	CASSALGLPYNEQFF	TGTGCCAGCAGCGCCCTGGGACTCCCCTACAATGAGCAGTTCTTC
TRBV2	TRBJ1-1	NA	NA	CASSVQGLEAFF	TGTGCCAGCAGTGTGCAAGGGCTTGAAGCTTTCTTT
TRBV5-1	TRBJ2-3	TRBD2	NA	CASSLQRGGLTDTQYF	TGCGCCAGCAGCTTGCAGCGGGGGGGCCTCACAGATACGCAGTATTTT
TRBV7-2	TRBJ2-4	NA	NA	CASSLAWDIAKNIQYF	TGTGCCAGCAGCTTAGCGTGGGATATAGCCAAAAACATTCAGTACTTC
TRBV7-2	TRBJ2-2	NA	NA	CASSPGGAATGELFF	TGTGCCAGCAGCCCCGGAGGGGCGGCCACCGGGGAGCTGTTTTTT
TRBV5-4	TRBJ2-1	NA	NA	CASRLTVNEQFF	TGTGCCAGCAGGTTAACTGTCAATGAGCAGTTCTTC
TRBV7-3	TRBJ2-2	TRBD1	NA	CASSWTGANTGELFF	TGTGCCAGCAGCTGGACAGGGGCCAACACCGGGGAGCTGTTTTTT
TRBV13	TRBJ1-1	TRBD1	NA	CASSLRRGRRNTEAFF	TGTGCCAGCAGCTTACGTAGGGGGCGAAGGAACACTGAAGCTTTCTTT
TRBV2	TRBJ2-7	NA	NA	CASRTWDDELYF	TGTGCCAGCAGGACTTGGGACGACGAACTGTACTTC
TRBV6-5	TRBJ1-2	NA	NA	CASSEPAGSYGYTF	TGTGCCAGCAGTGAACCGGCAGGGAGCTATGGCTACACCTTC
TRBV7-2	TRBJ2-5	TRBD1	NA	CASSLAPGQGQETQYF	TGTGCCAGCAGCTTAGCGCCGGGACAGGGTCAAGAGACCCAGTACTTC
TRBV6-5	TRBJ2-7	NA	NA	CASSSEWGSYEQYF	TGTGCCAGCAGTTCAGAATGGGGCTCCTACGAGCAGTACTTC
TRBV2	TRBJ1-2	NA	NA	CASRGHLYGYTF	TGTGCCAGCAGAGGACACCTCTATGGCTACACCTTC
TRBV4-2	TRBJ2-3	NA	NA	CASSQAGGFTDTQYF	TGTGCCAGCAGCCAAGCTGGAGGGTTCACAGATACGCAGTATTTT
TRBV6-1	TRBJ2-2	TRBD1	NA	CASFMGQGVTGELFF	TGTGCCAGCTTTATGGGACAGGGGGTCACCGGGGAGCTGTTTTTT
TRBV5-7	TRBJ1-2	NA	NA	CASSLTAVNYGYTF	TGCGCCAGCAGCTTGACGGCGGTTAACTATGGCTACACCTTC
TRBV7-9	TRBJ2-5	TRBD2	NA	CASNKLAGGQETQYF	TGTGCCAGCAACAAACTAGCGGGGGGGCAAGAGACCCAGTACTTC
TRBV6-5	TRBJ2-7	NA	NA	CASSSPGTSEQYF	TGTGCCAGCAGTTCACCGGGGACGTCCGAGCAGTACTTC
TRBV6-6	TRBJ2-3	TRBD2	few	CASKRGDDTDTQYF	TGTGCCAGCAAGCGGGGGGATGATACAGATACGCAGTATTTT
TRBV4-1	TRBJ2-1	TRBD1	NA	CASSQVEDRGWYNEQFF	TGCGCCAGCAGCCAAGTGGAGGACAGGGGATGGTACAATGAGCAGTTCTTC
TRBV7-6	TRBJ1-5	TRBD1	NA	CASSPQGSGQPQHF	TGTGCCAGCAGCCCACAGGGGAGCGGTCAGCCCCAGCATTTT
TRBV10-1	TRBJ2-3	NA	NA	CASSVTGSTDTQYF	TGCGCCAGCAGTGTAACAGGGAGCACAGATACGCAGTATTTT
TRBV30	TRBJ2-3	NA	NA	CAWKTTGADTQYF	TGTGCCTGGAAAACGACGGGGGCAGATACGCAGTATTTT
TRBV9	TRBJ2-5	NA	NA	CASSVAVGLEAKTQYF	TGTGCCAGCAGCGTAGCGGTGGGCCTGGAAGCAAAGACCCAGTACTTC
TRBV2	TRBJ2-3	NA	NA	CASSTSPVDTQYF	TGTGCCAGCAGTACCTCCCCGGTTGATACGCAGTATTTT
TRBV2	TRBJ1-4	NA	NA	CASSEALGVGEKLFF	TGTGCCAGCAGTGAAGCATTAGGGGTGGGAGAAAAACTGTTTTTT